The 12 T cell receptor beta chains below all came from one sample that was sequenced in a study of cytomegalovirus exposure and HLA in healthy donors. This PCR relied on a set of 60 Vbeta primers and 13 Jbeta primers. Sequencing was performed with immunoSEQ multiplex PCR; in TCRdb, only in-frame clones are kept and a portion is missing. The repertoire holds 120,000 or so clones, over 60% seen once, with 6.3% in the top ten. The sample taken for sequencing was PBMCs. These receptor sequences come from a woman between 35 and 50 years old in good health and CMV-seronegative.

The gene calls are TRBV10-3 and TRBJ1-5; TRBD1 agrees at 9 bases. This CDR3 spans 13 amino acids. CDR1 is ENHRY and CDR2 is SYGVKD in the germline V gene. J lost 5 bases, V lost 8 bases, and 4 bases had no gene match. CDR3 sequence: CAIRTGVHQPQHF. CDR3 sequence (DNA): TGTGCCATCCGGACAGGGGTGCATCAGCCCCAGCATTTT.

CDR3 loop: CASNRDRVIYEQYF. The CDR3 DNA follows: TGTGCCAGCAATCGGGACAGGGTAATCTACGAGCAGTACTTC. This chain joins TRBV6-1 and TRBJ2-7; TRBD1 agrees at 9 bases. The V gene end was trimmed by 7 bases and the J gene end by 3 bases; junction bases not matched to a gene: 7. CDR1 MNHNS and CDR2 SASEGT come from the germline V gene. This CDR3 region has 14 residues.

A single count supports this clone. The chain couples TRBV6-6 to TRBJ1-6, with 8 bases lining up with TRBD1. The CDR3 is made up of 15 amino acids. The V segment lost 6 bases and the J segment 7 bases; nucleotides outside the gene matches: 8. Per the germline V gene, CDR1 is MNHNY and CDR2 is SVGAGI (reference sequence). DNA for the CDR3: TGTGCCAGCAGGGACCGACAGGGGCAGAATTCACCCCTCCACTTT. It translates to CASRDRQGQNSPLHF.

The V gene is TRBV5-1, the J gene TRBJ2-5, with TRBD2 identical over 12 bases. The J call may not be correct, given that the DNA end is closer to TRBJ2-7. This CDR3 region has 17 residues. CDR1 and CDR2 from the germline V gene are SGHRS and YFSETQ. The CDR3 DNA reads as TGCGCCAGCAGCTTGGCTCTAGCGGGAGGGAATTCCTACGAGCAGTACTTC. Its protein is CASSLALAGGNSYEQYF.

This rearrangement joins TRBV19 to TRBJ2-2; tentative D call: TRBD2 (6 bases). The length of the CDR3 is 16 residues. The V and J ends lost 6 bases and 6 bases respectively, with 20 bases between them. Germline V lookup: CDR1 LNHDA, CDR2 SQIVND (reference sequence). CDR3 DNA: TGTGCCAGTAGAAACCCTAGGAGGGGAGGCGCCGGGGAGCTGTTTTTT. Protein sequence: CASRNPRRGGAGELFF.

V is TRBV6-6 and J is TRBJ1-3; 8 bases match TRBD1. Germline CDR1 MNHNY, CDR2 SVGAGI (reference sequence). The CDR3 has 14 residues. After removal of 4 bases from V and 4 bases from J, the junction contained 3 bases not matched to a gene. CDR3 DNA sequence: TGTGCCAGCAGTTTACAGGGGGACGGAAACACCATATATTTT. Translating gives CASSLQGDGNTIYF.

The chain employs TRBV7-9 and TRBJ1-4; 7 bases map to TRBD1. Losses at the gene ends were 5 bases for V and 8 bases for J; bases not matched to a gene: 8. The CDR3 extends over 14 amino acids. Germline values: CDR1 SEHNR, CDR2 FQNEAQ (reference sequence). The CDR3 loop reads CASSVYRGAEKLFF. Here the CDR3 DNA reads TGTGCCAGCAGCGTTTACAGGGGCGCGGAAAAACTGTTTTTT.

The chain employs TRBV7-3 and TRBJ2-1, with TRBD2 matching 10 bases. The length of the CDR3 is 15 residues. V trimming: 2 bases; J trimming: 8 bases; junction bases outside the gene matches: 6. The germline V gene has CDR1 SGHTA and CDR2 FQGTGA. CDR3: CASSLLAGGVDEQFF. DNA for the CDR3: TGTGCCAGCAGCTTATTAGCGGGAGGAGTAGATGAGCAGTTCTTC.

This clone was counted between two and nine times. The CDR3 sequence is CASSTSGSSYEQYF. The CDR3 DNA reads TGTGCCAGCAGCACTAGCGGGAGCTCCTACGAGCAGTACTTC. This chain uses TRBV28 with TRBJ2-7; 11 nucleotides match TRBD2. The CDR3 runs to 14 residues. Per the germline V gene, CDR1 is MDHEN and CDR2 is SYDVKM. The J segment lost 0 bases and the V segment lost 6 bases, leaving 1 base of the junction unmatched.

Of note for this clone: One junction end does not reproduce the germline sequence, and a read error may be involved. The chain combines TRBV7-9 with TRBJ2-6; possible D gene TRBD1, 5 bases. The CDR3 consists of 13 residues. Germline lookup yields CDR1 SEHNR and CDR2 FQNEAQ (reference sequence). Written as DNA, the CDR3 is TGTGCCAGCTCCACCTCTGGGGCCAACGGCCTGACTTTC. Translating gives CASSTSGANGLTF.

The chain combines TRBV29-1 with TRBJ1-4, with D possibly matching TRBD1 (6 bases). CDR3 length: 13 amino acids. Germline CDR1 SQVTM, CDR2 ANQGSEA. Trimming stripped 4 bases from V and 8 bases from J, with 14 bases between. The CDR3 region is CSVGSPQGEKLFF. For the CDR3, the DNA is TGCAGCGTTGGCTCCCCACAGGGAGAAAAACTGTTTTTT.

This chain joins TRBV6-1 and TRBJ1-2; 11 bases map to TRBD1. CDR3 size: 15 residues. V lost 6 bases and J lost 2; bases outside the gene matches: 5. Germline CDR1 MNHNS, CDR2 SASEGT. The CDR3 DNA is TGTGCCAGCAGCTCCGGGACAGGGGGGAACTATGGCTACACCTTC. It is translated as CASSSGTGGNYGYTF.